This T cell receptor beta chain is from a study of STAT3 mutations in large granular lymphocyte leukemia. About this clone itself: Its specificity is unknown.

Whole-study findings and limits: Some patients had dominant TCR clones larger than their STAT3 mutant burden. At least one immunodominant TCR beta clonotype appeared in every T-cell large granular lymphocyte leukemia patient.

Germline V gene lookup returns CDR1 SEHNR and CDR2 FQNEAQ (reference sequence). The CDR3 extends over 18 amino acids. J was trimmed by 0 bases and V by 3 bases; bases with no gene match: 13. Average productive template count per sample was around 43,000. TCRdb keeps only in-frame clones here, not all; method: immunoSEQ multiplex PCR. The data show around 12,000 clones, with about 85% seen just once and approximately 56% held by the top ten. This clonotype originated in a man between 60 and 75 years old with T-cell large granular lymphocyte leukemia. Some clones in this sample may be carry-over from other donors' samples. Material for sequencing was peripheral blood mononuclear cells. The chain employs TRBV7-9 and TRBJ1-1; 7 nucleotides match TRBD1. CDR3 sequence: CASSFFLGTQGVNTEAFF. The CDR3 DNA sequence: TGTGCCAGCAGCTTCTTTTTGGGGACTCAGGGGGTGAACACTGAAGCTTTCTTT.